Sequencing of this T cell receptor beta chain was carried out in a study of T-cell reconstitution after alpha-beta-depleted transplantation in children. The V gene lost 6 bases and the J gene lost 4 bases, with 18 bases spanning the gap. This CDR3 is built from 15 residues. Germline V CDR1 and CDR2: MNHNS, SASEGT. Ten or more counts support this clonotype. The antigen is unknown. Unique molecular identifiers were built into the TCRbeta library. TCRdb itself ran the PCR reads through MiXCR, one entry per CDR3 protein. This repertoire shows over 200,000 distinct CDR3 sequences, approximately 10% found once; its top ten account for 28%. Study-level findings and limits: Several hundred rapidly expanded clones from non-depleted graft cells reportedly supplied alpha-beta T cells about two months post-transplant. Counts and diversity of T cells one year after transplant came mostly from newly produced T cells.

This receptor was taken from a child under three years old with acute myeloid leukemia, due to receive a stem cell transplant. This chain uses TRBV6-1 with TRBJ1-2; TRBD1 is a possible D gene (6 bases). The sample in question was PBMCs, obtained before TCRalphabeta/CD19-depleted stem cell transplant. Here the CDR3 DNA reads TGTGCCAGCAGCCTCACGGAGGGGGGGACCTATGGCTACACCTTC. It is translated as CASSLTEGGTYGYTF.